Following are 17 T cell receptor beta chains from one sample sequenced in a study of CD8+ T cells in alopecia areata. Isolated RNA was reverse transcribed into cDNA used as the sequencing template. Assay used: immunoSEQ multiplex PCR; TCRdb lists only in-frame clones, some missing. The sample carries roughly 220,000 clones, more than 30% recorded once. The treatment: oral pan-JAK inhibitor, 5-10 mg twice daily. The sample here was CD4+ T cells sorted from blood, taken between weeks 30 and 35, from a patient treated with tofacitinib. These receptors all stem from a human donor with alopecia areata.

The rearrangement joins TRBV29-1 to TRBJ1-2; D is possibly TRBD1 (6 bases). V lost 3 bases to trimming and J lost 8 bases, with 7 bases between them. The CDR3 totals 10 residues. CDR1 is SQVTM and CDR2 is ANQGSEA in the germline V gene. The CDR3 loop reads CSVERGGYTF. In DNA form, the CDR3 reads TGCAGCGTTGAGAGGGGGGGCTACACCTTC.

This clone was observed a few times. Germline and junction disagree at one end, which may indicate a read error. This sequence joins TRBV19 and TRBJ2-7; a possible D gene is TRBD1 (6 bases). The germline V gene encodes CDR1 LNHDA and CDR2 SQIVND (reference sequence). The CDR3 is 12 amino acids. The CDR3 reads CASSNMDSRRLF. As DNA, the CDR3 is TGTGCCAGTAGTAACATGGACAGCCGACGACTTTTC.

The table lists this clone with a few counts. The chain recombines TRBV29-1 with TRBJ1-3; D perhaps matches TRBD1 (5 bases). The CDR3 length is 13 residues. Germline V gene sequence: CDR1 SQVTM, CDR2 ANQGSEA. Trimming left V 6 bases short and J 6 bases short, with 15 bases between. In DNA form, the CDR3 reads TGCAGCGTATCGGCGGGGGGAAAAAACACCATATATTTT. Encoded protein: CSVSAGGKNTIYF.

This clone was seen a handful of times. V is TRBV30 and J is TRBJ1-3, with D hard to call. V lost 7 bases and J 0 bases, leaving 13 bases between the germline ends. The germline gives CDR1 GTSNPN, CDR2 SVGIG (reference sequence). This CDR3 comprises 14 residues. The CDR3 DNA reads TGTGCCTCCTCAACAGTGAGCTCTGGAAACACCATATATTTT. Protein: CASSTVSSGNTIYF. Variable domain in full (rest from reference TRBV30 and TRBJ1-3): SQTIHQWPATLVQPVGSPLSLECTVEGTSNPNLYWYRQAAGRGLQLLFYSVGIGQISSEVPQNLSASRPQDRQFILSSKKLLLSDSGFYLCASSTVSSGNTIYFGEGSWLTVV.

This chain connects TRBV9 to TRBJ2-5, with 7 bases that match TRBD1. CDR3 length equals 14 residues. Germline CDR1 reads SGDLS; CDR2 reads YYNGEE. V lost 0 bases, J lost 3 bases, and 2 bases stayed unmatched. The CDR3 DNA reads TGTGCCAGCAGCGTAGGAGGGACAGAAGAGACCCAGTACTTC. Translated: CASSVGGTEETQYF.

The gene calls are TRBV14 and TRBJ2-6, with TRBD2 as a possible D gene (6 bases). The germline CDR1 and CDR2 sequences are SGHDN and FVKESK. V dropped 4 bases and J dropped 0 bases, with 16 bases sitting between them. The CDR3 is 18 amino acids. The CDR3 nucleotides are TGTGCCAGCAGCCCAGTCCCGGGACTGAGCTCTGGGGCCAACGTCCTGACTTTC. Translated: CASSPVPGLSSGANVLTF.

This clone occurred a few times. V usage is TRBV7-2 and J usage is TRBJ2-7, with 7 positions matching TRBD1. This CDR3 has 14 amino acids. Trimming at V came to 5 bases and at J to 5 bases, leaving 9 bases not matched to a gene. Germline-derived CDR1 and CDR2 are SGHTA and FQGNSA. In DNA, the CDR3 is TGTGCCAGCAGCCCGGGACAGCCCGGGAACGAGCAGTACTTC. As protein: CASSPGQPGNEQYF. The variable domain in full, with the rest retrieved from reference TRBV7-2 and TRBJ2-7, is GAGVSQSPSNKVTEKGKDVELRCDPISGHTALYWYRQSLGQGLEFLIYFQGNSAPDKSGLPSDRFSAERTGGSVSTLTIQRTQQEDSAVYLCASSPGQPGNEQYFGPGTRLTVT.

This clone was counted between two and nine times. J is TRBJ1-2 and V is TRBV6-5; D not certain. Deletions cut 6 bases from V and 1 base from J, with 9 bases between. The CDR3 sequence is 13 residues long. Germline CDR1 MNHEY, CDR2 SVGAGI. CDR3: CASSHDRNYGYTF. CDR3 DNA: TGTGCCAGCAGCCACGACCGTAACTATGGCTACACCTTC.

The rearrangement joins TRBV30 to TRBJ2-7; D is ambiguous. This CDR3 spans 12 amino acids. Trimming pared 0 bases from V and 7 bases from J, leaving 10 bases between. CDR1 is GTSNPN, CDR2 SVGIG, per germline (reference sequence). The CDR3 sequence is CAWSVMGQEQYF. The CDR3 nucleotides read TGTGCCTGGAGTGTAATGGGCCAGGAGCAGTACTTC.

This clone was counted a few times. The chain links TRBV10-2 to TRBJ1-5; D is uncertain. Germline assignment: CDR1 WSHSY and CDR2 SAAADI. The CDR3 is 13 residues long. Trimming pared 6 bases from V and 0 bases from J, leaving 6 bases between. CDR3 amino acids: CASRVNSNQPQHF. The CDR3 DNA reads TGCGCCAGCAGGGTAAATAGCAATCAGCCCCAGCATTTT.

CDR3 DNA sequence: TGCGCCAGCAGCCTATCCAATTTTAAAGCAGGGGTCTCTGGGGCCAACGTCCTGACTTTC. Translating gives CASSLSNFKAGVSGANVLTF. V is TRBV4-1 and J is TRBJ2-6; D perhaps matches TRBD1 (6 bases). Trimming removed 4 bases at V and 0 bases at J, with 22 bases between. The CDR3 contains 20 residues. In germline, CDR1 is MGHRA, CDR2 YSYEKL.

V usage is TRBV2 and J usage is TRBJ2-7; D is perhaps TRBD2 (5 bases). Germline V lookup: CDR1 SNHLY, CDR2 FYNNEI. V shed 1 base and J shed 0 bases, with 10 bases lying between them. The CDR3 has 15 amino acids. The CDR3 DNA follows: TGTGCCAGCAGTGAAGTGCGGACTCCCTCCTACGAGCAGTACTTC. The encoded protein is CASSEVRTPSYEQYF.

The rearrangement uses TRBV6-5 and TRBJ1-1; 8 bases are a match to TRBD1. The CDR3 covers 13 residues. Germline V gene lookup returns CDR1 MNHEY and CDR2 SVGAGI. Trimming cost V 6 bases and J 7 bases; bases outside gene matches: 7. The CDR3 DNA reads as TGTGCCAGCAGACTGGACAGGGATGGTGAAGCTTTCTTT. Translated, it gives CASRLDRDGEAFF.

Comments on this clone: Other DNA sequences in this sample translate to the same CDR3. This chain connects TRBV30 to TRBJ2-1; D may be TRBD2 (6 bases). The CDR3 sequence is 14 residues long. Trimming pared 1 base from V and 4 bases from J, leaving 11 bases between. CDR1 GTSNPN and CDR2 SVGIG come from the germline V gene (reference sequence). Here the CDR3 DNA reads TGTGCCTGGAGTGGGAGGGGACCTTACAATGAGCAGTTCTTC. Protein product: CAWSGRGPYNEQFF.

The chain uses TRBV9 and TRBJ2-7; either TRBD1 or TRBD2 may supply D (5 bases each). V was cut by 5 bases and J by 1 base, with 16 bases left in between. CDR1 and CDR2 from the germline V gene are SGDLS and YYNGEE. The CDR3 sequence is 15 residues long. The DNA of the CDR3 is TGTGCCAGCAGTCCCTCGGGGCGGCAGTCCTACGAGCAGTACTTC. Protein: CASSPSGRQSYEQYF.

CDR3 bases: TGCGCCAGCAGCTTGGCGGGGTCTAACTATGGCTACACCTTC. It encodes CASSLAGSNYGYTF. The V gene is TRBV5-1, the J gene TRBJ1-2; D ambiguous. Germline V gene data show CDR1 as SGHRS and CDR2 as YFSETQ. The CDR3 runs to 14 residues. The V end lost 0 bases, the J end lost 0 bases, and 6 bases lay between the germline ends.

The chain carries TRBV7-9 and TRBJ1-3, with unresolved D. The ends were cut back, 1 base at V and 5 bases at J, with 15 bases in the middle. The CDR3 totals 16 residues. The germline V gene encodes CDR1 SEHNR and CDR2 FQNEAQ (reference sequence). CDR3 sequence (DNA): TGTGCCAGCAGCTTAGGGCAGGCTGGCGCACGAAACACCATATATTTT. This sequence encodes CASSLGQAGARNTIYF.